Listed below are T cell receptor beta chains from one sample, sequenced in a study of blood T cell repertoires in COVID-19. The repertoire was sequenced with immunoSEQ multiplex PCR; TCRdb's copy has only in-frame clones and lacks some. The profile shows about 180,000 clones, about 86% of them singletons. The source material was peripheral blood. The source is a man aged 45-65 years with active or convalescent COVID-19. CDR3s include the opening cysteine and the closing phenylalanine or tryptophan. A D gene is named only where the DNA matches it firmly. Not every row has a clone size; where given, it reads once, few, many or a size class.

v_gene	d_gene	j_gene	len	abundance	CDR3nt	CDR3aa
TRBV18	TRBD1	TRBJ2-5	15	NA	TGTGCCAGCTCACCGCCGGGACAGGGGAGGGAGACCCAGTACTTC	CASSPPGQGRETQYF
TRBV7-9	TRBD1	TRBJ1-2	14	NA	TGTGCCAGCAGTGACAGGGCCCCTAACTATGGCTACACCTTC	CASSDRAPNYGYTF
TRBV9	NA	TRBJ2-3	16	NA	TGTGCCAGCAGCCCCTCCTCTTCCACTAGGGCAGATACGCAGTATTTT	CASSPSSSTRADTQYF
TRBV3-1/TRBV3-2	NA	TRBJ1-5	15	NA	TGTGCCAGCAGCCAAGGGTCCAGGAGCAATCAGCCCCAGCATTTT	CASSQGSRSNQPQHF
TRBV24-1	TRBD2	TRBJ2-2	19	NA	TGTGCCACCAGTGATCCGGGACTAGCGGGGCTCGGGGACACCGGGGAGCTGTTTTTT	CATSDPGLAGLGDTGELFF
TRBV19	NA	TRBJ2-5	13	NA	TGTGCCAGTAGTATAGCTGGGCCAGAGACCCAGTACTTC	CASSIAGPETQYF
TRBV5-1	NA	TRBJ1-5	15	NA	TGCGCCAGCAGCTTGGCCTCAGGGGACGGTCAGCCCCAGCATTTT	CASSLASGDGQPQHF
TRBV2	TRBD2	TRBJ2-1	15	NA	TGTGCCAGCAGTGAGGTCGGGGGGGCTTGGAATGAGCAGTTCTTC	CASSEVGGAWNEQFF
TRBV7-2	TRBD1	TRBJ1-1	14	NA	TGTGCCAGCAGCCGGACAGGGGGAGATACTGAAGCTTTCTTT	CASSRTGGDTEAFF
TRBV28	TRBD1	TRBJ2-7	14	NA	TGTGCCAGCAGTTTAGCCCCGACAGGGACAGAGCAGTACTTC	CASSLAPTGTEQYF
TRBV10-3	NA	TRBJ2-3	14	NA	TGTGCCATCAGTGATAAGGGGGGGATAGATACGCAGTATTTT	CAISDKGGIDTQYF
TRBV5-3	NA	TRBJ1-1	17	NA	TGTGCCAGAAGCGAAGTTTATTCGGGGGGGCCCGGCACTGAAGCTTTCTTT	CARSEVYSGGPGTEAFF
TRBV18	TRBD2	TRBJ2-1	16	NA	TGTGCCAGCTCACCGTTTACACTAGCGGGGAACAATGAGCAGTTCTTC	CASSPFTLAGNNEQFF
TRBV11-3	NA	TRBJ2-1	12	few	TGTGCCAGCAGCTTAGCGGGGGGCGAGCAGTTCTTC	CASSLAGGEQFF
TRBV5-1	TRBD2	TRBJ2-5	14	NA	TGCGCCAGCAGCTTGTTAGCGGGGGGGGAGACCCAGTACTTC	CASSLLAGGETQYF
TRBV5-1	NA	TRBJ1-3	15	NA	TGCGCCAGCAGCACAGGTGCCACTGCTGGAAACACCATATATTTT	CASSTGATAGNTIYF
TRBV24-1	NA	TRBJ1-2	14	NA	TGTGCCACCAGTGATGTTACGTCAGACTATGGCTACACCTTC	CATSDVTSDYGYTF